This T cell receptor beta chain was identified during a study of shared clonotypes between healthy human individuals. Study information: The people who gave samples were a couple of women and a few men aged 18 to 49.

Execution of the assay was at deep level. Produced via immunoSEQ multiplex PCR; TCRdb's table is partial and in-frame only. There are 450,000 to 500,000 clones in the sample; 81% occur only once, and about 13% lies in the top ten. Regarding the study as a whole: Depth of sequencing was expected to influence donor clonotype sharing.

CDR1 is KGHSH and CDR2 is LQKENI in the germline V gene. CDR3 length: 13 amino acids. Regarding this clone: Its target is not known. A far larger clone is one nucleotide away, so this likely arose from a read error.

With unsorted samples, genomic DNA was obtained from some 100 million PBMCs. The sample was PBMCs. The receptor's source is a woman between 35 and 50 years old in good health. Some clones in this sample may be carry-over from other donors' samples. The V and J genes are TRBV18 and TRBJ2-3, with TRBD2 matching 7 bases. The CDR3 spells CAGSPAGADTQYF. CDR3 bases: TGTGCCGGCTCACCGGCGGGGGCAGATACGCAGTATTTT.